The T cell receptor (beta chain) described here comes from a study of T-cell reconstitution after alpha-beta-depleted transplantation in children. Study observations and caveats: Several hundred graft clones that had expanded were reportedly the source of alpha-beta T cells about two months after transplant.

On this clonotype: The antigen remains undetermined.

Construction of the TCRbeta library involved unique molecular identifiers. One entry per CDR3 protein, called by TCRdb with MiXCR from the PCR reads. The sample lists roughly 310,000 distinct CDR3 sequences; approximately 23% were seen once. V was trimmed by 2 bases and J by 1 base, leaving 18 bases between them. From germline, CDR1 is SGHAT and CDR2 FQNNGV. This CDR3 region has 19 residues. The specimen was PBMCs, mostly from graft donor cells, collected 180 days after TCRalphabeta/CD19-depleted stem cell transplant. This TCR was sampled from a male patient younger than 18 who had a stem cell transplant for acute lymphoblastic leukemia, so the T cells may come from the graft donor. The chain uses TRBV11-2 and TRBJ2-6; the D gene is possibly TRBD2 (5 bases). The CDR3, as DNA: TGTGCCAGCAGCTTATTCGGGGTGAGGTTTTCATCTGGGGCCAACGTCCTGACTTTC. Translation gives CASSLFGVRFSSGANVLTF.